The present T cell receptor beta chain was sequenced within a study of T-cell reconstitution after alpha-beta-depleted transplantation in children. Many counts were recorded for this clonotype. Molecular barcoding with unique molecular identifiers was used for the TCRbeta library. From the PCR reads, TCRdb called clonotypes with MiXCR, one entry per CDR3 protein. The sample yields about 260,000 distinct CDR3 sequences, roughly 11% seen once. The CDR3 is 13 amino acids. Germline V gene data show CDR1 as LGHNA and CDR2 as YSLEER. The ends were cut back, 4 bases at V and 3 bases at J, with 10 bases in the middle.

The sequences come from peripheral blood, collected 180 days after TCRalphabeta/CD19-depleted stem cell transplant. The receptor's source is a male patient aged 2 to 10 who had a stem cell transplant for chronic granulomatous disease, so the T cells may come from the graft donor. V usage is TRBV4-3 and J usage is TRBJ2-7, with D possibly being TRBD1 (6 bases). The CDR3 loop is CASSLIQGYEQYF. The CDR3 DNA sequence: TGCGCCAGCAGCCTCATACAGGGCTACGAGCAGTACTTC.